The 31 T cell receptor beta chains below come from one sample, sequenced in a study of regulatory T cells in long-lasting Graves disease. As for time point: newly diagnosed GD, antithyroid drugs for less than 3 months. PBMC RNA served as the TCR library source. Arm-PCR of CDR3 regions and iRepertoire HTBI primers were used to build TCR beta libraries. TCRdb re-derived calls from the multiplex PCR reads in MiXCR, one entry per CDR3 protein. The data show approximately 400,000 distinct CDR3 sequences, 15% to 17% seen once. The material sequenced was peripheral blood mononuclear cells (PBMCs), taken at new diagnosis, from a patient treated with antithyroid drugs. The receptors stem from a female donor with Graves disease.

In its sample, this clonotype was seen many times. The chain is built from TRBV6-5 and TRBJ1-5; a weak D match, TRBD1 (6 bases). This CDR3 region has 15 residues. CDR1 MNHEY and CDR2 SVGAGI come from the germline V gene. The V gene lost 4 bases and the J gene lost 3 bases, with 13 bases spanning the gap. The DNA of the CDR3 is TGTGCCAGCAGTTTAGTGAAGGGGGACAATCAGCCCCAGCATTTT. It translates to CASSLVKGDNQPQHF.

This clonotype was seen many times. The chain employs TRBV10-3 and TRBJ1-2; D may be TRBD1 (6 bases). The CDR3 spans 14 residues. The V and J ends lost 0 bases and 6 bases respectively, with 11 bases between them. Germline CDR1 ENHRY, CDR2 SYGVKD. The CDR3 region is CAISESGGLDGYTF. In DNA form, the CDR3 reads TGTGCCATCAGTGAGTCCGGGGGGCTCGATGGCTACACCTTC.

This clonotype was detected many times. This chain links TRBV4-1 with TRBJ1-2, with TRBD1 identical over 8 bases. The CDR3 totals 15 residues. Germline V gene data show CDR1 as MGHRA and CDR2 as YSYEKL. V shed 4 bases and J 4 bases; nucleotides not matched to a gene: 8. The CDR3 reads CASSLETGVSYGYTF. The CDR3, as DNA: TGCGCCAGCAGCCTAGAGACAGGGGTTAGCTATGGCTACACCTTC.

Ten or more counts support this clonotype. The chain uses TRBV13 and TRBJ2-7, with D perhaps matching TRBD1 (6 bases). Trimming left V 2 bases short and J 5 bases short, with 16 bases between. Germline CDR1 is PRHDT and CDR2 is FYEKMQ (reference sequence). CDR3 length: 15 amino acids. CDR3 in amino acids: CASSLIAGENHEQYF. CDR3 bases: TGTGCCAGCAGCTTAATTGCAGGGGAGAACCACGAGCAGTACTTC.

The rearrangement uses TRBV20-1 and TRBJ2-3; 9 bases fit TRBD2. The CDR3 is made up of 11 amino acids. Trimming at V came to 7 bases and at J to 6 bases, leaving 2 bases not matched to a gene. Per the germline V gene, CDR1 is DFQATT and CDR2 is SNEGSKA (reference sequence). CDR3 nucleotide sequence: TGCAGTGGACTAGCGGCTGATACGCAGTATTTT. It yields the protein CSGLAADTQYF.

The chain joins TRBV4-1 to TRBJ2-2; 11 bases are a match to TRBD2. Germline V gives CDR1 MGHRA, CDR2 YSYEKL. CDR3 length: 15 amino acids. V trimming: 4 bases; J trimming: 3 bases; junction bases outside the gene matches: 1. CDR3 sequence: CASSPLAGDTGELFF. The CDR3, as DNA: TGCGCCAGCAGCCCACTAGCGGGAGACACCGGGGAGCTGTTTTTT.

V gene TRBV12-3 or TRBV12-4 combines with J gene TRBJ1-1; D not resolved. The CDR3 is made up of 13 amino acids. V lost 2 bases and J lost 0, with 4 bases in between. Here the CDR3 reads CASSLYLNTEAFF. CDR3 DNA sequence: TGTGCCAGCAGTTTATATCTGAACACTGAAGCTTTCTTT.

Ten or more counts support this clonotype. The CDR3 DNA reads TGTGCCAGCAGCGTCATAGCGGGGGGGCTCGGAGAGCAGTTCTTC. It specifies CASSVIAGGLGEQFF. This chain uses TRBV2 with TRBJ2-1; 11 bases are shared with TRBD2. V lost 6 bases and J lost 10; bases outside the gene matches: 11. The CDR3 is 15 residues long. Germline loops: CDR1 SNHLY, CDR2 FYNNEI. Supplemented by reference TRBV2 and TRBJ2-1, the full variable domain reads EPEVTQTPSHQVTQMGQEVILRCVPISNHLYFYWYRQILGQKVEFLVSFYNNEISEKSEIFDDQFSVERPDGSNFTLKIRSTKLEDSAMYFCASSVIAGGLGEQFFGPGTRLTVL.

This clonotype was counted at least ten times. V gene TRBV28 combines with J gene TRBJ2-1, with D perhaps given as TRBD1 or TRBD2 (5 bases each). The ends were cut back, 2 bases at V and 1 base at J, with 9 bases in the middle. Germline values: CDR1 MDHEN, CDR2 SYDVKM. CDR3 length: 15 amino acids. CDR3: CASSLPEGSYNEQFF. Here the CDR3 DNA reads TGTGCCAGCAGTTTACCCGAGGGGTCCTACAATGAGCAGTTCTTC.

There are a few counts of this clonotype. The rearrangement links TRBV27 to TRBJ1-4; 9 nucleotides align to TRBD1. The V and J ends lost 6 bases and 8 bases, in that order; junction bases with no gene match: 4. Germline V gives CDR1 MNHEY, CDR2 SMNVEV (reference sequence). The CDR3 is made up of 13 amino acids. The CDR3 bases are TGTGCCAGCAGCCCGACAGGGGGGGAAAAACTGTTTTTT. It yields the protein CASSPTGGEKLFF.

This clonotype has only a few counts. This sequence joins TRBV6-1 and TRBJ1-2, with TRBD1 identical over 7 bases. This CDR3 region has 11 residues. With V trimmed by 11 bases and J by 6 bases, 6 bases remained unmatched. CDR1 and CDR2 from the germline V gene are MNHNS and SASEGT. CDR3 protein: CASEGADGYTF. The CDR3 DNA is TGTGCCTCGGAGGGGGCCGATGGCTACACCTTC.

The chain couples TRBV19 to TRBJ1-2; D is unclear. CDR1 and CDR2 (germline): LNHDA, SQIVND (reference sequence). The CDR3 consists of 15 residues. Trimming pared 4 bases from V and 4 bases from J, leaving 16 bases between. CDR3 nucleotides: TGTGCCAGTAGTACCCCAGATGGGATTGTCTATGGCTACACCTTC. Translated: CASSTPDGIVYGYTF.

This clonotype was observed many times. The genes are TRBV5-6 and TRBJ1-5; D is unresolved. Trimming took off 4 bases at V and 0 bases at J, with 11 bases between the two ends. CDR3 length: 15 residues. Germline CDR1 and CDR2: SGHDT and YYEEEE. The CDR3 region is CASSARTSSNQPQHF. CDR3 DNA sequence: TGTGCCAGCAGCGCCAGGACCTCTAGCAATCAGCCCCAGCATTTT.

This clonotype was counted at least ten times. The rearrangement uses TRBV2 and TRBJ1-1; a possible D gene is TRBD1 (6 bases). Trimming stripped 1 base from V and 8 bases from J, with 14 bases between. This CDR3 comprises 14 residues. The germline gives CDR1 SNHLY, CDR2 FYNNEI. Here the CDR3 DNA reads TGTGCCAGCAGTGAAGAATCAGGGGTGGGGGAAGCTTTCTTT. It specifies CASSEESGVGEAFF.

The rearrangement uses TRBV27 and TRBJ1-2, with TRBD1 as a possible D gene (6 bases). V lost 11 bases and J lost 3, with 19 bases in between. The length of the CDR3 is 14 residues. From germline, CDR1 is MNHEY and CDR2 SMNVEV (reference sequence). The CDR3 sequence: CAAGGGGRYYGYTF. CDR3 DNA sequence: TGTGCCGCGGGGGGGGGGGGGCGCTACTATGGCTACACCTTC.

Many counts were recorded for this clonotype. One junction end does not reproduce the germline sequence, and a read error may be involved. CDR3 residues: CASRGPGTGEVF. The CDR3 nucleotides are TGTGCCAGCAGGGGGCCGGGGACAGGTGAGGTCTTC. The chain is built from TRBV12-3 or TRBV12-4 and TRBJ2-1; 8 bases map to TRBD1. The CDR3 consists of 12 residues.

V usage is TRBV20-1 and J usage is TRBJ2-7; 8 nucleotides match TRBD2. There are 15 residues in the CDR3. With V trimmed by 6 bases and J by 0 bases, 10 bases remained unmatched. In germline, CDR1 is DFQATT, CDR2 SNEGSKA (reference sequence). The CDR3 loop reads CSAVTTSENSYEQYF. CDR3 bases: TGCAGTGCAGTTACGACTAGCGAGAACTCCTACGAGCAGTACTTC.

This clonotype showed up many times. The chain is built from TRBV10-3 and TRBJ2-7; D not resolved. CDR1 is ENHRY, CDR2 SYGVKD, per germline. The V and J ends lost 4 bases and 0 bases respectively, with 10 bases between them. This CDR3 spans 14 amino acids. The CDR3 nucleotides are TGTGCCATCAGTGTCAAGGAGAGCTCCTACGAGCAGTACTTC. Its translation is CAISVKESSYEQYF.

This clonotype has ten or more counts. The chain employs TRBV9 and TRBJ2-2; D possibly corresponds to TRBD2 (5 bases). CDR1 and CDR2 (germline): SGDLS, YYNGEE. The CDR3 consists of 14 residues. Trimming shortened V by 5 bases and J by 5 bases, and 13 bases separated the two germline ends. CDR3 residues: CASRDKRETGELFF. CDR3 nucleotides: TGTGCCAGCAGAGATAAAAGGGAGACCGGGGAGCTGTTTTTT.

Many counts were recorded for this clonotype. This rearrangement joins TRBV28 to TRBJ1-3, with D possibly being TRBD1 (6 bases). The ends were cut back, 6 bases at V and 0 bases at J, with 9 bases in the middle. The CDR3 is made up of 14 amino acids. Germline V lookup: CDR1 MDHEN, CDR2 SYDVKM. The CDR3 spells CASSQGNSGNTIYF. The CDR3 bases are TGTGCCAGCAGCCAGGGGAACTCTGGAAACACCATATATTTT.

This clonotype has a count of ten or more. The rearrangement joins TRBV7-9 to TRBJ1-5; 8 bases line up with TRBD1. J lost 5 bases, V lost 2 bases, and 8 bases had no gene match. The CDR3 totals 16 residues. The germline V gene encodes CDR1 SEHNR and CDR2 FQNEAQ (reference sequence). CDR3 region: CASSLYTGGTHQPQHF. DNA of the CDR3: TGTGCCAGCAGCTTATACACAGGGGGGACACATCAGCCCCAGCATTTT.

The genes are TRBV12-3 or TRBV12-4 and TRBJ2-5, with D hard to call. The CDR3 loop spans 14 amino acids. Trimming left V 3 bases short and J 1 base short, with 9 bases between. Written as DNA, the CDR3 is TGTGCCAGCAGTTTCGGCCAGGTCCAAGAGACCCAGTACTTC. It is translated as CASSFGQVQETQYF.

This clonotype showed up just a few times. The DNA for the CDR3 is TGTGCCAGCAGTGACCCACCCGGGATCCAAAATTACTACGAGCAGTACTTC. It specifies CASSDPPGIQNYYEQYF. The chain couples TRBV6-2 or TRBV6-3 to TRBJ2-7; D is possibly TRBD2 (5 bases). The CDR3 runs 17 residues. V lost 5 bases and J 3 bases, leaving 23 bases between the germline ends. CDR1 is MNHEY and CDR2 is SVGEGT in the germline V gene.

This clonotype was seen ten or more times. The rearrangement joins TRBV7-9 to TRBJ2-2; no reliable D call. The CDR3 is 13 amino acids. Germline V CDR1 and CDR2: SEHNR, FQNEAQ (reference sequence). V lost 4 bases and J lost 4, with 7 bases in between. The CDR3, as DNA: TGTGCCAGCAGCTCATCAGCCACCGGGGAGCTGTTTTTT. This translates into CASSSSATGELFF.

In its sample, this clonotype was seen many times. The rearrangement joins TRBV30 to TRBJ1-2, with D unclear. V lost 6 bases and J lost 3, with 14 bases in between. Looked up from germline, CDR1 is GTSNPN and CDR2 is SVGIG (reference sequence). The CDR3 sequence is 13 residues long. The CDR3: CACTSGRHYGYTF. DNA of the CDR3: TGTGCCTGTACGTCCGGCCGGCACTATGGCTACACCTTC.

Many counts were recorded for this clonotype. A read error may produce the germline difference seen at one junction end. V and J are TRBV7-3 and TRBJ1-2; D perhaps matches TRBD1 (6 bases). The CDR3 runs to 10 residues. Per germline, CDR1 SGHTA and CDR2 FQGTGA. The CDR3 sequence is CASTLQGSTF. CDR3 coding DNA: TGTGCCAGCACCTTACAGGGTAGCACCTTC.

The rearrangement joins TRBV3-1 to TRBJ2-7, with D perhaps matching TRBD2 (6 bases). The CDR3 sequence is 14 residues long. Trimming removed 6 bases from V and 8 bases from J, with 20 bases in between. Looked up from germline, CDR1 is LGHDT and CDR2 is YNNKEL (reference sequence). This CDR3 reads CASRLRDSSVQQYF. The CDR3 DNA is TGTGCCAGCAGGTTACGGGACTCCTCCGTCCAGCAGTACTTC.

The table lists this clonotype with many counts. This chain uses TRBV24-1 with TRBJ1-2, with D possibly TRBD1 on 5 matching bases. This CDR3 region has 13 residues. CDR1 and CDR2 (germline): KGHDR, SFDVKD. V was shortened by 4 bases and J by 5 bases, with 10 bases between the two germline ends. The CDR3 sequence is CATSDARVYGYTF. In nucleotides, the CDR3 is TGTGCCACCAGTGACGCCAGGGTATATGGCTACACCTTC.

This clonotype has more than one count but fewer than ten. V is TRBV18 and J is TRBJ1-1; D not certain. This CDR3 comprises 14 residues. Trimming took off 2 bases at V and 1 base at J, with 8 bases between the two ends. Germline V gene lookup returns CDR1 KGHSH and CDR2 LQKENI. The CDR3 protein is CASSPYQENTEAFF. CDR3 coding DNA: TGTGCCAGCTCACCATACCAAGAGAACACTGAAGCTTTCTTT. Supplemented by reference TRBV18 and TRBJ1-1, the full variable domain reads NAGVMQNPRHLVRRRGQEARLRCSPMKGHSHVYWYRQLPEEGLKFMVYLQKENIIDESGMPKERFSAEFPKEGPSILRIQQVVRGDSAAYFCASSPYQENTEAFFGQGTRLTVV.

There are a few counts of this clonotype. The chain carries TRBV7-9 and TRBJ2-7; 9 nucleotides agree with TRBD1. CDR1 and CDR2 (germline): SEHNR, FQNEAQ (reference sequence). There are 15 residues in the CDR3. V lost 4 bases, J lost 7 bases, and 11 bases stayed unmatched. The CDR3 region is CASSSRDRVIGEQYF. The CDR3 bases are TGTGCCAGCAGCTCCCGGGACAGGGTTATAGGTGAGCAGTACTTC.

This clonotype came up many times. The chain uses TRBV6-2 or TRBV6-3 and TRBJ1-5; D unresolved. The CDR3 is 15 amino acids. V lost 0 bases to trimming and J lost 6 bases, with 12 bases between them. Germline CDR1 is MNHEY and CDR2 is SVGEGT. CDR3 sequence: CASSYSLQRSQPQHF. The CDR3 DNA reads as TGTGCCAGCAGTTACTCGTTACAGAGAAGTCAGCCCCAGCATTTT.